The 12 T cell receptor beta chains in this list originate from one sample, sequenced in a study of cytomegalovirus exposure and HLA in healthy donors. TCRdb's copy holds only in-frame clones and misses some; the assay was immunoSEQ multiplex PCR. The table records about 60,000 clones, 96% of them present only once. Sequencing was performed on PBMCs. The receptors were sampled from a man aged 18 to 35 in good health and CMV-seronegative.

CDR3 in DNA: TGTGCCAGCAGAGCGGTTGGACTAGCGGGAAGGTATACGCAGTATTTT. Its translation is CASRAVGLAGRYTQYF. V is TRBV28 and J is TRBJ2-3; 12 nucleotides agree with TRBD2. There are 16 residues in the CDR3. The V gene end was trimmed by 6 bases and the J gene end by 7 bases; junction bases not matched to a gene: 11. CDR1 is MDHEN and CDR2 is SYDVKM in the germline V gene. Filled out from reference TRBV28 and TRBJ2-3, the complete variable domain reads DVKVTQSSRYLVKRTGEKVFLECVQDMDHENMFWYRQDPGLGLRLIYFSYDVKMKEKGDIPEGYSVSREKKERFSLILESASTNQTSMYLCASRAVGLAGRYTQYFGPGTRLTVL.

This chain links TRBV5-6 with TRBJ2-7; tentative D call: TRBD1 (7 bases). The germline V gene has CDR1 SGHDT and CDR2 YYEEEE. The length of the CDR3 is 16 residues. V lost 0 bases and J 3 bases, leaving 16 bases between the germline ends. CDR3 in amino acids: CASSLGRGVLSYEQYF. CDR3 DNA sequence: TGTGCCAGCAGCTTGGGCAGGGGGGTACTTAGCTACGAGCAGTACTTC.

The gene calls are TRBV4-1 and TRBJ2-1; TRBD1 matches 9 bases. The CDR3 runs 16 residues. Germline V gene lookup returns CDR1 MGHRA and CDR2 YSYEKL. V lost 0 bases and J lost 4; bases outside the gene matches: 4. The CDR3 sequence is CASSQEGQGPYNEQFF. The CDR3 DNA reads TGCGCCAGCAGCCAAGAGGGACAGGGTCCTTACAATGAGCAGTTCTTC.

This clone has just a few counts. The rearrangement joins TRBV7-2 to TRBJ1-5, with D perhaps matching TRBD1 (6 bases). Germline CDR1 is SGHTA and CDR2 is FQGNSA. The ends were cut back, 4 bases at V and 3 bases at J, with 7 bases in the middle. The length of the CDR3 is 13 residues. CDR3 sequence: CASSWDNNQPQHF. CDR3 DNA sequence: TGTGCCAGCAGCTGGGACAACAATCAGCCCCAGCATTTT.

V is TRBV7-2 and J is TRBJ2-7; possibly TRBD1 for D (7 bases). The CDR3 is 14 residues long. Trimming removed 3 bases at V and 3 bases at J, with 12 bases between. CDR1 and CDR2 (germline): SGHTA, FQGNSA. The CDR3 DNA reads as TGTGCCAGCAGCTTGTTCCAGGGGGGCTACGAGCAGTACTTC. Its protein is CASSLFQGGYEQYF.

The chain links TRBV27 to TRBJ2-3; perhaps TRBD2 as D (6 bases). CDR3 length: 15 amino acids. Trimming took 6 bases from V and 1 from J, leaving 14 bases between them. Per germline, CDR1 MNHEY and CDR2 SMNVEV (reference sequence). CDR3 sequence reads: CASSPAGWGTDTQYF. The CDR3 bases are TGTGCCAGCAGCCCAGCGGGTTGGGGCACAGATACGCAGTATTTT.

The V gene is TRBV30, the J gene TRBJ1-2, with D perhaps TRBD1 (6 bases). Germline loops: CDR1 GTSNPN, CDR2 SVGIG (reference sequence). The CDR3 extends over 12 amino acids. Trimming cost V 1 base and J 7 bases, with 10 bases left between them. The CDR3 nucleotides are TGTGCCTGGAGTGCCAGGGGCGGTGGCTACACCTTC. Translated: CAWSARGGGYTF.

The rearrangement uses TRBV28 and TRBJ2-3; TRBD2 matches 11 bases. The CDR3 length is 18 residues. Germline loops: CDR1 MDHEN, CDR2 SYDVKM. The V segment lost 6 bases and the J segment 0 bases; nucleotides outside the gene matches: 11. Here the CDR3 reads CASRTPGLAVTSTDTQYF. The DNA of the CDR3 is TGTGCCAGCAGGACGCCGGGACTAGCGGTCACTAGCACAGATACGCAGTATTTT.

The chain links TRBV19 to TRBJ2-4; 8 bases are a match to TRBD1. The CDR3 has 16 amino acids. Losses at the gene ends were 8 bases for V and 6 bases for J; bases not matched to a gene: 15. Germline V lookup: CDR1 LNHDA, CDR2 SQIVND (reference sequence). The CDR3 bases are TGTGCCAGTTCCTACACCCTCAGGGGGCGCCCAAACATTCAGTACTTC. This gives the protein CASSYTLRGRPNIQYF. The entire variable domain, with the rest obtained from reference TRBV19 and TRBJ2-4, is as follows: DGGITQSPKYLFRKEGQNVTLSCEQNLNHDAMYWYRQDPGQGLRLIYYSQIVNDFQKGDIAEGYSVSREKKESFPLTVTSAQKNPTAFYLCASSYTLRGRPNIQYFGAGTRLSVL.

This chain links TRBV29-1 with TRBJ2-2; TRBD2 matches at 8 bases. Trimming took 7 bases from V and 5 from J; bases not matched to a gene: 9. The CDR3 sequence is 14 residues long. CDR1 is SQVTM, CDR2 ANQGSEA, per germline. The CDR3 nucleotides read TGCAGCGCAAGAGCGGGAGCGGCAACCGGGGAGCTGTTTTTT. Translation gives CSARAGAATGELFF.

The genes are TRBV28 and TRBJ2-7; 8 bases are a match to TRBD2. CDR3 length equals 14 residues. Unmatched junction bases numbered 8, after V lost 5 bases and J lost 5 bases. Germline V gene lookup returns CDR1 MDHEN and CDR2 SYDVKM. The CDR3 coding sequence is TGTGCCAGCAGTCCCTTGACTAGCGAGAACGAGCAGTACTTC. Translation: CASSPLTSENEQYF.

V and J are TRBV9 and TRBJ2-3, with D perhaps matching TRBD2 (5 bases). Trimming removed 1 base from V and 0 bases from J, with 9 bases in between. The CDR3 is 15 residues long. CDR1 SGDLS and CDR2 YYNGEE come from the germline V gene. CDR3 nucleotides: TGTGCCAGCAGCGTAAGAGCGGCTAGCACAGATACGCAGTATTTT. It encodes CASSVRAASTDTQYF.